A selection of T cell receptor beta chains follows, all from one sample in a study of blood T cell repertoires in COVID-19. Using immunoSEQ multiplex PCR, the repertoire was profiled, and TCRdb retains in-frame clones only, with some absent. The data hold fewer than 150,000 clones, with about four fifths observed a single time. The specimen sequenced was peripheral blood. Source of these receptors: a woman aged 40 to 55 with acute or convalescent COVID-19. Both conserved end residues are part of each CDR3. Each record gives: D gene, clone size, V gene, CDR3 length, J gene, CDR3 protein, CDR3 DNA. D genes are given only for firm matches. The size entry is marked missing in some rows and otherwise reads once, few, many or a size class.

D: TRBD1; size: NA; V: TRBV3-1/TRBV3-2; length: 15; J: TRBJ1-6; CDR3: CASSQEGARGSPLHF; DNA: TGTGCCAGCAGCCAGGAGGGGGCGCGAGGTTCACCCCTCCACTTT
D: TRBD2; size: NA; V: TRBV5-1; length: 14; J: TRBJ2-3; CDR3: CASSSGGSTDTQYF; DNA: TGCGCCAGCAGTAGCGGGGGAAGCACAGATACGCAGTATTTT
D: NA; size: few; V: TRBV5-1; length: 19; J: TRBJ2-6; CDR3: CASSFSGASTVTGANVLTF; DNA: TGCGCCAGCAGCTTTTCAGGGGCCTCAACTGTAACTGGGGCCAACGTCCTGACTTTC
D: TRBD1; size: NA; V: TRBV5-6; length: 15; J: TRBJ1-4; CDR3: CASSARQGALEKLFF; DNA: TGTGCCAGCAGCGCCCGACAGGGGGCGCTTGAAAAACTGTTTTTT
D: NA; size: NA; V: TRBV19; length: 13; J: TRBJ1-2; CDR3: CASSGQQAGGYTF; DNA: TGTGCCAGTAGCGGACAGCAAGCTGGCGGCTACACCTTC
D: NA; size: once; V: TRBV5-6; length: 15; J: TRBJ1-3; CDR3: CASSFDRSSGNTIYF; DNA: TGTGCCAGCAGCTTCGACCGGAGCTCTGGAAACACCATATATTTT
D: TRBD2; size: NA; V: TRBV19; length: 14; J: TRBJ2-1; CDR3: CASSIPGLEFEQFF; DNA: TGTGCCAGTAGTATTCCGGGACTAGAGTTTGAGCAGTTCTTC
D: TRBD2; size: NA; V: TRBV6-1; length: 19; J: TRBJ2-2; CDR3: CASSVYGTSGGGPTRELFF; DNA: TGTGCCAGCAGTGTATACGGGACTAGCGGGGGGGGACCCACCCGGGAGCTGTTTTTT
D: NA; size: NA; V: TRBV6-2/TRBV6-3; length: 16; J: TRBJ1-5; CDR3: CASSSLWAGEDQPQHF; DNA: TGTGCCAGCAGTTCCTTGTGGGCGGGTGAGGATCAGCCCCAGCATTTT
D: NA; size: NA; V: TRBV5-4; length: 15; J: TRBJ1-6; CDR3: CASSLGGVHNSPLHF; DNA: TGTGCCAGCAGCTTGGGCGGAGTTCATAATTCACCCCTCCACTTT
D: TRBD1; size: NA; V: TRBV19; length: 15; J: TRBJ2-1; CDR3: CASSFRGPKTDEQFF; DNA: TGTGCCAGTAGTTTTAGGGGGCCGAAGACCGATGAGCAGTTCTTC
D: TRBD1; size: NA; V: TRBV11-2; length: 18; J: TRBJ1-4; CDR3: CASSLHRQGRTHNEKLFF; DNA: TGTGCCAGCAGCTTACACAGACAGGGGCGGACTCATAATGAAAAACTGTTTTTT
D: TRBD1; size: NA; V: TRBV6-5; length: 15; J: TRBJ1-5; CDR3: CASRSGTGGNQPQHF; DNA: TGTGCCAGCAGGTCCGGGACAGGGGGCAATCAGCCCCAGCATTTT
D: NA; size: NA; V: TRBV7-2; length: 14; J: TRBJ1-1; CDR3: CASSLFTGRWEAFF; DNA: TGTGCCAGCAGCTTGTTTACGGGGAGGTGGGAAGCTTTCTTT
D: TRBD1; size: NA; V: TRBV18; length: 19; J: TRBJ1-2; CDR3: CASSPPTGTGASLSYGYTF; DNA: TGTGCCAGCTCACCACCCACCGGGACAGGGGCTTCCCTTTCCTATGGCTACACCTTC
D: NA; size: NA; V: TRBV11-2; length: 13; J: TRBJ1-1; CDR3: CASSLSGNTEAFF; DNA: TGTGCCAGCAGCTTATCCGGGAACACTGAAGCTTTCTTT
D: NA; size: NA; V: TRBV7-9; length: 12; J: TRBJ2-1; CDR3: CASSLTHNEQFF; DNA: TGTGCCAGCAGCTTAACTCACAATGAGCAGTTCTTC
D: NA; size: NA; V: TRBV14; length: 15; J: TRBJ2-1; CDR3: CASSQVLGRGNEQFF; DNA: TGTGCCAGCAGCCAAGTGCTAGGTCGGGGGAATGAGCAGTTCTTC
D: TRBD1; size: NA; V: TRBV7-6; length: 16; J: TRBJ1-5; CDR3: CASSPQGTVSNQPQHF; DNA: TGTGCCAGCAGCCCTCAGGGGACAGTTAGCAATCAGCCCCAGCATTTT
D: NA; size: once; V: TRBV5-1; length: 15; J: TRBJ1-1; CDR3: CASSGLGRKNTEAFF; DNA: TGCGCCAGCAGCGGACTCGGACGGAAGAACACTGAAGCTTTCTTT
D: TRBD1; size: NA; V: TRBV5-4; length: 17; J: TRBJ1-1; CDR3: CASSPPGGKKTNTEAFF; DNA: TGTGCCAGCAGCCCCCCAGGGGGAAAAAAAACGAACACTGAAGCTTTCTTT
D: NA; size: NA; V: TRBV7-9; length: 13; J: TRBJ1-3; CDR3: CATGHVSGNTIYF; DNA: TGTGCCACGGGACACGTCTCTGGAAACACCATATATTTT
D: TRBD2; size: NA; V: TRBV19; length: 17; J: TRBJ2-3; CDR3: CASSIDSDQRGRDTQYF; DNA: TGTGCCAGTAGTATAGATTCTGACCAGCGGGGGCGAGATACGCAGTATTTT
D: TRBD1; size: NA; V: TRBV7-9; length: 18; J: TRBJ1-4; CDR3: CASSLKQGVGATNEKLFF; DNA: TGTGCCAGCAGCTTAAAACAGGGGGTTGGAGCAACTAATGAAAAACTGTTTTTT
D: TRBD1; size: NA; V: TRBV13; length: 17; J: TRBJ1-6; CDR3: CASSWTTGGYLGSPLHF; DNA: TGTGCCAGCAGCTGGACGACAGGGGGCTATCTAGGTTCACCCCTCCACTTT
D: NA; size: NA; V: TRBV5-8; length: 12; J: TRBJ2-7; CDR3: CASSLSTYEQYF; DNA: TGTGCCAGCAGCTTGTCTACCTACGAGCAGTACTTC
D: NA; size: NA; V: TRBV12-3/TRBV12-4; length: 13; J: TRBJ1-1; CDR3: CASSLAQDTEAFF; DNA: TGTGCCAGCAGTTTAGCGCAGGACACTGAAGCTTTCTTT
D: TRBD1; size: NA; V: TRBV30; length: 13; J: TRBJ2-5; CDR3: CAWSRTGWETQYF; DNA: TGTGCCTGGAGTCGGACAGGGTGGGAGACCCAGTACTTC
D: NA; size: NA; V: TRBV12-5; length: 15; J: TRBJ1-5; CDR3: CASAPSGGSNQPQHF; DNA: TGTGCTAGTGCCCCCTCGGGGGGGAGCAATCAGCCCCAGCATTTT
D: TRBD1; size: NA; V: TRBV18; length: 14; J: TRBJ1-1; CDR3: CASSLTGLGTEAFF; DNA: TGTGCCAGCTCTCTGACAGGGTTGGGCACTGAAGCTTTCTTT
D: TRBD2; size: NA; V: TRBV2; length: 15; J: TRBJ2-1; CDR3: CASRGLAGGYNEQFF; DNA: TGTGCCAGCAGAGGACTAGCGGGGGGATACAATGAGCAGTTCTTC
D: NA; size: NA; V: TRBV28; length: 15; J: TRBJ1-5; CDR3: CASSKSTGTNQPQHF; DNA: TGTGCCAGCAGCAAAAGCACAGGGACCAATCAGCCCCAGCATTTT
D: NA; size: NA; V: TRBV5-5; length: 13; J: TRBJ1-2; CDR3: CASRVGINYGYTF; DNA: TGTGCCAGCCGCGTCGGGATTAACTATGGCTACACCTTC
D: NA; size: NA; V: TRBV5-1; length: 17; J: TRBJ2-6; CDR3: CASSSGDSLLGANVLTF; DNA: TGCGCCAGCAGCTCGGGTGACAGTTTACTCGGGGCCAACGTCCTGACTTTC
D: NA; size: NA; V: TRBV3-1/TRBV3-2; length: 16; J: TRBJ2-3; CDR3: CASSQEVGTYTDTQYF; DNA: TGTGCCAGCAGCCAAGAGGTCGGGACTTACACAGATACGCAGTATTTT
D: NA; size: NA; V: TRBV19; length: 15; J: TRBJ1-5; CDR3: CASTTFGGARQPQHF; DNA: TGTGCCAGTACCACCTTCGGGGGGGCGCGTCAGCCCCAGCATTTT
D: NA; size: NA; V: TRBV5-5; length: 15; J: TRBJ2-7; CDR3: CASSLGAGEHHEQYF; DNA: TGTGCCAGCAGCTTGGGAGCAGGGGAGCACCACGAGCAGTACTTC
D: NA; size: few; V: TRBV11-2; length: 14; J: TRBJ2-7; CDR3: CASSLVYREYEQYF; DNA: TGTGCCAGCAGCTTAGTCTACAGGGAGTACGAGCAGTACTTC
D: NA; size: NA; V: TRBV7-9; length: 15; J: TRBJ2-3; CDR3: CASSYGVGGADTQYF; DNA: TGTGCCAGCAGTTATGGCGTCGGGGGAGCTGATACGCAGTATTTT
D: TRBD1; size: NA; V: TRBV19; length: 13; J: TRBJ2-7; CDR3: CASGQGTNYEQYF; DNA: TGTGCCAGCGGACAGGGGACTAACTACGAGCAGTACTTC
D: NA; size: NA; V: TRBV7-9; length: 14; J: TRBJ1-2; CDR3: CASSREGRGYGYTF; DNA: TGTGCCAGCAGCCGGGAGGGGCGAGGGTATGGCTACACCTTC
D: NA; size: NA; V: TRBV19; length: 14; J: TRBJ1-2; CDR3: CASSVQGRLEGYTF; DNA: TGTGCCAGTAGTGTCCAGGGGCGACTTGAGGGCTACACCTTC
D: NA; size: NA; V: TRBV6-1; length: 17; J: TRBJ2-6; CDR3: CASSETSGILRANVLTF; DNA: TGTGCCAGCAGCGAAACCTCCGGGATCCTGAGGGCCAACGTCCTGACTTTC
D: NA; size: NA; V: TRBV2; length: 15; J: TRBJ2-5; CDR3: CASSVGGAKQETQYF; DNA: TGTGCCAGCAGTGTTGGGGGGGCTAAACAAGAGACCCAGTACTTC
D: NA; size: NA; V: TRBV18; length: 14; J: TRBJ1-1; CDR3: CASSSLGVDTEAFF; DNA: TGTGCCAGCTCTTCCTTAGGAGTGGACACTGAAGCTTTCTTT
D: TRBD2; size: once; V: TRBV5-1; length: 16; J: TRBJ2-7; CDR3: CASSLGGGTRPLEQYF; DNA: TGCGCCAGCAGCTTGGGAGGCGGGACTAGACCCCTCGAGCAGTACTTC
D: TRBD1; size: NA; V: TRBV5-1; length: 15; J: TRBJ2-7; CDR3: CASSLARDRVYEQYF; DNA: TGCGCCAGCAGCTTGGCCCGGGACAGGGTCTACGAGCAGTACTTC
D: TRBD2; size: NA; V: TRBV9; length: 17; J: TRBJ2-3; CDR3: CASSPLGLAAATDTQYF; DNA: TGTGCCAGCAGTCCCCTGGGGCTAGCGGCGGCCACAGATACGCAGTATTTT
D: TRBD1; size: NA; V: TRBV6-6; length: 15; J: TRBJ2-3; CDR3: CASRKTGGMADTQYF; DNA: TGTGCCAGCAGGAAAACAGGGGGGATGGCAGATACGCAGTATTTT
D: NA; size: NA; V: TRBV12-3/TRBV12-4; length: 11; J: TRBJ1-1; CDR3: CASSVGFEAFF; DNA: TGTGCCAGCAGCGTGGGCTTTGAAGCTTTCTTT
D: TRBD2; size: NA; V: TRBV4-2; length: 17; J: TRBJ2-4; CDR3: CASSRWTSGAEGNIQYF; DNA: TGTGCCAGCAGCCGCTGGACTAGCGGGGCCGAAGGGAACATTCAGTACTTC
D: NA; size: NA; V: TRBV15; length: 16; J: TRBJ1-4; CDR3: CATSRRKDRRNEKLFF; DNA: TGTGCCACCAGCAGGCGCAAGGACAGACGGAATGAAAAACTGTTTTTT
D: TRBD1; size: once; V: TRBV5-1; length: 13; J: TRBJ1-2; CDR3: CASSATGIYGYTF; DNA: TGCGCCAGCAGCGCGACAGGGATCTATGGCTACACCTTC
D: NA; size: NA; V: TRBV2; length: 16; J: TRBJ2-2; CDR3: CASKSRTANFPGELFF; DNA: TGTGCCAGCAAGTCGAGGACAGCCAATTTTCCCGGGGAGCTGTTTTTT
D: TRBD1; size: NA; V: TRBV19; length: 15; J: TRBJ2-2; CDR3: CASSQGTGGTGELFF; DNA: TGTGCCAGTAGTCAAGGGACAGGGGGCACCGGGGAGCTGTTTTTT